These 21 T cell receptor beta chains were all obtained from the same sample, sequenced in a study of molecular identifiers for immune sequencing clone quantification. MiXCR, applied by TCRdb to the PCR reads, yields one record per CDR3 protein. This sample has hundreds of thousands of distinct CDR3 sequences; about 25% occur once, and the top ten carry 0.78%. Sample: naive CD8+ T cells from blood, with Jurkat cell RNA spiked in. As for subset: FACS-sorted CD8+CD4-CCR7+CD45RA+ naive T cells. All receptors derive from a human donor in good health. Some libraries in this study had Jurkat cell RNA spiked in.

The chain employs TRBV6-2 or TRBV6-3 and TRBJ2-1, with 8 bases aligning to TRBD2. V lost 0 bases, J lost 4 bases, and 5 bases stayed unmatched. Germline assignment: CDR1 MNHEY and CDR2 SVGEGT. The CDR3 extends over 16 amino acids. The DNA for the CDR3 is TGTGCCAGCAGTTACTCTTCGGAGCGGGGGTACAATGAGCAGTTCTTC. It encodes CASSYSSERGYNEQFF.

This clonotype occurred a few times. In DNA, the CDR3 is TGTGCCAGCAGTGACAGGGGCGGCCCCTACGAGCAGTACTTC. Its protein is CASSDRGGPYEQYF. The rearrangement uses TRBV27 and TRBJ2-7, with TRBD1 matching 8 bases. The junction had 5 bases not matched to a gene; V was cut back by 5 bases and J by 2 bases. The V gene's germline CDR1 is MNHEY and CDR2 SMNVEV (reference sequence). The CDR3 contains 14 residues.

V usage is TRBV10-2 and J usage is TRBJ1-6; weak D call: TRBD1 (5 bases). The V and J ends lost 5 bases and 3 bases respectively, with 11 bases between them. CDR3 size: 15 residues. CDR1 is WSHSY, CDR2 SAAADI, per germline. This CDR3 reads CASSWTGDYNSPLHF. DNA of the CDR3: TGCGCCAGCAGTTGGACGGGGGACTATAATTCACCCCTCCACTTT.

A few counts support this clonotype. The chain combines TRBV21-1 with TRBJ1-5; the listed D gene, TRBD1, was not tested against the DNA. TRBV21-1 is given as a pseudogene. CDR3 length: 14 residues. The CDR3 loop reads CASAKRGAGQPQHF. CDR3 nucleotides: TGTGCCAGCGCTAAGCGGGGGGCTGGTCAGCCCCAGCATTTT.

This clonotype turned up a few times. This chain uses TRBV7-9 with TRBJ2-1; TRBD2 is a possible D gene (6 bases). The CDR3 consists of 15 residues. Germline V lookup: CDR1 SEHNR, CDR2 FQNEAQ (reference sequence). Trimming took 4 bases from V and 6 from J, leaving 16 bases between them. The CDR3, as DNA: TGTGCCAGCAGCTGGAACCGGGACTTGCGCAATGAGCAGTTCTTC. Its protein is CASSWNRDLRNEQFF.

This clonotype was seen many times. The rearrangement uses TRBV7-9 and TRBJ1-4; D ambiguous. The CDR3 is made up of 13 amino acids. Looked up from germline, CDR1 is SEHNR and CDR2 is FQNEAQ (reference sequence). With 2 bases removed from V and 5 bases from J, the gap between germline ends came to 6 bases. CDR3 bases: TGTGCCAGCAGCTTAATCGAGAATGAAAAACTGTTTTTT. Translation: CASSLIENEKLFF.

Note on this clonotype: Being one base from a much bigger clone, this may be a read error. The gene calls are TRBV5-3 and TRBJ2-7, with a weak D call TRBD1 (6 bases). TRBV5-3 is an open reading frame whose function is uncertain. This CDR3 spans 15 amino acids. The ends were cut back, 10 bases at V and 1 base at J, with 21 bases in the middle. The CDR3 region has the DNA TGTGCCGGCAGCTTGTCGGCAGGGGCGTCCTACGAGCAGTACTTC. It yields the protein CAGSLSAGASYEQYF.

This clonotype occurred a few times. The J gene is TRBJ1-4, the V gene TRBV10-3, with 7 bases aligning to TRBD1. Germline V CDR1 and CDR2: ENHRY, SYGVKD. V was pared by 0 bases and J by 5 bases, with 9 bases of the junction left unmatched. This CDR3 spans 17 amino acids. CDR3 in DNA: TGTGCCATCAGTGAGTCGGGAACGACAGGGATAAATGAAAAACTGTTTTTT. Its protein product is CAISESGTTGINEKLFF.

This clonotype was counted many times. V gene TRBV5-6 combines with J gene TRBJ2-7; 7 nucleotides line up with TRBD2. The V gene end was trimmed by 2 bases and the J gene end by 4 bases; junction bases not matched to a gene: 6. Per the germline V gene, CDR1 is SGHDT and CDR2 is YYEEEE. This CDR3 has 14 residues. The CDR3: CASSFNVGGYEQYF. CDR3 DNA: TGTGCCAGCAGCTTCAACGTCGGGGGGTACGAGCAGTACTTC.

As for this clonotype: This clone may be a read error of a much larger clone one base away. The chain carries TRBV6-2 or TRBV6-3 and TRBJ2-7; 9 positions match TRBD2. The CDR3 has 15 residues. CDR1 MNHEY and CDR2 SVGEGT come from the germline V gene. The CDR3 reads CASSSVPGLAYGQYF. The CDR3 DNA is TGTGCCAGCAGTTCCGTCCCGGGACTAGCCTACGGGCAGTACTTC.

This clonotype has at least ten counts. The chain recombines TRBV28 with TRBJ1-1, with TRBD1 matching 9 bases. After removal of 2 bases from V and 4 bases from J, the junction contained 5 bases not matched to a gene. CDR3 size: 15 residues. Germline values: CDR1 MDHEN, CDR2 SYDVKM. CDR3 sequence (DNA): TGTGCCAGCAGTTTAAAATTGACAGGGGGCACTGAAGCTTTCTTT. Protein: CASSLKLTGGTEAFF.

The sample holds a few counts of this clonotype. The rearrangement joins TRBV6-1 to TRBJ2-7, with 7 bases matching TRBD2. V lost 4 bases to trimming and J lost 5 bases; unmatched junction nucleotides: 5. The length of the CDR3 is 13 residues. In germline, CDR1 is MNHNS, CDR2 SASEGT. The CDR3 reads CASSGGRGDEQYF. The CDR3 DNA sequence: TGTGCCAGCAGTGGGGGCCGGGGGGACGAGCAGTACTTC.

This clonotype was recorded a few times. CDR3 in DNA: TGTGCCATTGACAGGGGTGAGTACACTGAAGCTTTCTTT. This translates into CAIDRGEYTEAFF. This sequence joins TRBV2 and TRBJ1-1; TRBD1 matches at 8 bases. From germline, CDR1 is SNHLY and CDR2 FYNNEI. The CDR3 is 13 residues long. Trimming at V came to 10 bases and at J to 3 bases, leaving 7 bases not matched to a gene.

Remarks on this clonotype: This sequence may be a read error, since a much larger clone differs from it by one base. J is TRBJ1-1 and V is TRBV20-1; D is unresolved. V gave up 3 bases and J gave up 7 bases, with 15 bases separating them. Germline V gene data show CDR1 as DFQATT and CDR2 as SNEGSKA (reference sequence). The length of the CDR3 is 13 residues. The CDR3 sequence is CSARDLATLEAFF. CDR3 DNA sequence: TGCAGTGCTAGGGATCTGGCGACCCTTGAAGCTTTCTTT.

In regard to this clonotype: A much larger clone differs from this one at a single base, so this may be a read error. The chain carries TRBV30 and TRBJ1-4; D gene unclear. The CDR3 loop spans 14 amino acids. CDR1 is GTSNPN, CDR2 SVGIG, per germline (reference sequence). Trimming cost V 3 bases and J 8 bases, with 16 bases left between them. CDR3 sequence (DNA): TGTGCCTGGAGCCCCGGGCCCCAGGCCGAAAAACTGTTTTTT. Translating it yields CAWSPGPQAEKLFF. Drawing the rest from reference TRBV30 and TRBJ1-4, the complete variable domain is SQTIHQWPATLVQPVGSPLSLECTVEGTSNPNLYWYRQAAGRGLQLLFYSVGIGQISSEVPQNLSASRPQDRQFILSSKKLLLSDSGFYLCAWSPGPQAEKLFFGSGTQLSVL.

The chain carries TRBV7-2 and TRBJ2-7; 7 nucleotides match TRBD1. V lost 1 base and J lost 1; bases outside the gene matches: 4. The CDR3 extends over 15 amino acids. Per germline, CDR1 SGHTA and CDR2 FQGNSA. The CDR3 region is CASSLDRGLSYEQYF. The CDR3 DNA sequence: TGTGCCAGCAGCTTAGACAGGGGTCTTTCCTACGAGCAGTACTTC. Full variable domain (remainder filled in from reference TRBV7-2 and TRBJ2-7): GAGVSQSPSNKVTEKGKDVELRCDPISGHTALYWYRQSLGQGLEFLIYFQGNSAPDKSGLPSDRFSAERTGGSVSTLTIQRTQQEDSAVYLCASSLDRGLSYEQYFGPGTRLTVT.

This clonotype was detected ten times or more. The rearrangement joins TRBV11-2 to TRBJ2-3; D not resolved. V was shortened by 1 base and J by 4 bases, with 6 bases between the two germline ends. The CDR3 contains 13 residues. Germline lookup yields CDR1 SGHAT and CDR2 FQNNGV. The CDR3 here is CASSLVPSDTQYF. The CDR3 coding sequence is TGTGCCAGCAGCTTAGTCCCATCAGATACGCAGTATTTT.

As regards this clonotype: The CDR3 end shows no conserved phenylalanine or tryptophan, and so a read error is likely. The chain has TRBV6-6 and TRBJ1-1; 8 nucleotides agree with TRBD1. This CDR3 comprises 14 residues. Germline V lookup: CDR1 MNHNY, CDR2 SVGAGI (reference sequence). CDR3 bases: TGTGCCGGCAGTTACAGGACAGGGATTACTGAAGCTTTCTAT. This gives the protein CAGSYRTGITEAFY.

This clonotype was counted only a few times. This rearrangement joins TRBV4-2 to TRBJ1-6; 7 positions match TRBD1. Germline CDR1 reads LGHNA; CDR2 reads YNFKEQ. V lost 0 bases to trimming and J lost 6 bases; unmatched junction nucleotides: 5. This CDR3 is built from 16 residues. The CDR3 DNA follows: TGTGCCAGCAGCCAAGAGAGGGGGCTACTTAATTCACCCCTCCACTTT. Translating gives CASSQERGLLNSPLHF.

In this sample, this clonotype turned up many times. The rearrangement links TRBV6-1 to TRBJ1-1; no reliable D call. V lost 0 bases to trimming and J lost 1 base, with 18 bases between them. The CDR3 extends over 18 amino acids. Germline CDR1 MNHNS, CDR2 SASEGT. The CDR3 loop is CASSEAYRTRRENTEAFF. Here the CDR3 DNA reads TGTGCCAGCAGTGAAGCGTACCGGACCCGTAGGGAGAACACTGAAGCTTTCTTT.

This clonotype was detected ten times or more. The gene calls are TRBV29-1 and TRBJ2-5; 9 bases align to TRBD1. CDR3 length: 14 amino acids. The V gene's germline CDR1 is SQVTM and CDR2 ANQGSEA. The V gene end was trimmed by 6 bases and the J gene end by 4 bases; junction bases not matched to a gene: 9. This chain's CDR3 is CSVTPGQGRETQYF. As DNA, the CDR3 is TGCAGCGTCACACCGGGACAGGGCAGAGAGACCCAGTACTTC.